The rows below give T cell receptor beta chains drawn from one sample of a study of blood T cell repertoires in COVID-19. Generated by immunoSEQ multiplex PCR, the TCRdb table keeps only in-frame clones and is missing some. The sample consists of fewer than 350,000 clones, around four fifths of them appearing once. Input material: peripheral blood. The receptors here all came from a woman in her forties or fifties with active or convalescent COVID-19. CDR3s include the opening cysteine and the closing phenylalanine or tryptophan. Fields, in order: J gene, V gene, CDR3 protein.

J gene: TRBJ1-1; V gene: TRBV4-1; CDR3 protein: CASSRRTGENTEAFF
J gene: TRBJ2-2; V gene: TRBV28; CDR3 protein: CASMGRAGELFF
J gene: TRBJ1-3; V gene: TRBV7-9; CDR3 protein: CAIHRASSGNTIYF
J gene: TRBJ1-4; V gene: TRBV19; CDR3 protein: CASIPRDPGGKLFF
J gene: TRBJ1-2; V gene: TRBV27; CDR3 protein: CASSLMGLGPRGNGYTF
J gene: TRBJ2-1; V gene: TRBV10-3; CDR3 protein: CAISDMGGTAASEQFF
J gene: TRBJ2-1; V gene: TRBV7-9; CDR3 protein: CASSLVAGLLDEQFF
J gene: TRBJ1-5; V gene: TRBV29-1; CDR3 protein: CSVAQGSDQPQHF
J gene: TRBJ2-1; V gene: TRBV18; CDR3 protein: CASSPGPGSYNEQFF
J gene: TRBJ1-4; V gene: TRBV5-1; CDR3 protein: CASSLGITATNEKLFF
J gene: TRBJ2-7; V gene: TRBV27; CDR3 protein: CASSRSGTGYEQYF
J gene: TRBJ2-1; V gene: TRBV4-1; CDR3 protein: CASSQPPGLAGGNEQFF
J gene: TRBJ1-2; V gene: TRBV14; CDR3 protein: CASRASGYGYTF
J gene: TRBJ2-7; V gene: TRBV11-2; CDR3 protein: CASSSLGQAILYEQYF
J gene: TRBJ2-1; V gene: TRBV27; CDR3 protein: CASSFLSVGTSSSYNEQFF
J gene: TRBJ1-5; V gene: TRBV5-1; CDR3 protein: CASSRTGLNQPQHF
J gene: TRBJ1-1; V gene: TRBV11-2; CDR3 protein: CASSLTATLNTEAFF
J gene: TRBJ1-1; V gene: TRBV7-8; CDR3 protein: CASRLREGTEAFF
J gene: TRBJ2-2; V gene: TRBV1; CDR3 protein: CTSSQLGSGTNTGELFF
J gene: TRBJ2-3; V gene: TRBV5-4; CDR3 protein: CASSRTGTADTQYF
J gene: TRBJ2-7; V gene: TRBV7-8; CDR3 protein: CASSLAPGQDYEQYF
J gene: TRBJ1-4; V gene: TRBV10-3; CDR3 protein: CAIRGGTLEKLFF
J gene: TRBJ2-5; V gene: TRBV15; CDR3 protein: CATSRGRRAQETQYF
J gene: TRBJ2-7; V gene: TRBV15; CDR3 protein: CATSRGTSGTYEQYF
J gene: TRBJ1-4; V gene: TRBV18; CDR3 protein: CASSLDRIATNEKLFF
J gene: TRBJ2-7; V gene: TRBV20-1; CDR3 protein: CSASDPNYEQYF
J gene: TRBJ2-5; V gene: TRBV6-5; CDR3 protein: CASSLAGVRYETQYF
J gene: TRBJ2-1; V gene: TRBV19; CDR3 protein: CASSILLVSYNEQFF
J gene: TRBJ2-1; V gene: TRBV25-1; CDR3 protein: CASSVHGGPREGEQFF
J gene: TRBJ2-7; V gene: TRBV9; CDR3 protein: CASSVGDWAYEQYF
J gene: TRBJ1-2; V gene: TRBV29-1; CDR3 protein: CSVLLGQANYGYTF
J gene: TRBJ1-3; V gene: TRBV11-2; CDR3 protein: CASSLIPRDRGGGNTIYF
J gene: TRBJ2-1; V gene: TRBV30; CDR3 protein: CAWTKTSGAYNEQFF
J gene: TRBJ2-2; V gene: TRBV5-1; CDR3 protein: CASSPGTQNTGELFF
J gene: TRBJ1-1; V gene: TRBV19; CDR3 protein: CASSIGGNLNTEAFF
J gene: TRBJ1-1; V gene: TRBV6-1; CDR3 protein: CASSEGWAGGAFF
J gene: TRBJ2-7; V gene: TRBV5-6; CDR3 protein: CASSPGGAESYEQYF
J gene: TRBJ2-1; V gene: TRBV6-5; CDR3 protein: CASSYSSSSYNEQFF
J gene: TRBJ1-5; V gene: TRBV9; CDR3 protein: CASSVGAGGSQPQHF
J gene: TRBJ1-2; V gene: TRBV28; CDR3 protein: CASRPRGTNYGYTF
J gene: TRBJ1-1; V gene: TRBV4-1; CDR3 protein: CASSPPPWDRGVDTEAFF
J gene: TRBJ1-2; V gene: TRBV19; CDR3 protein: CASVRTETYGYTF
J gene: TRBJ2-1; V gene: TRBV3-1/TRBV3-2; CDR3 protein: CASSPDWSSYNEQFF
J gene: TRBJ1-1; V gene: TRBV12-3/TRBV12-4; CDR3 protein: CASSRTGGTEAFF
J gene: TRBJ2-3; V gene: TRBV5-4; CDR3 protein: CASSRTLAGGAGDTQYF
J gene: TRBJ2-1; V gene: TRBV7-3; CDR3 protein: CASSLRLAEHNEQFF
J gene: TRBJ1-2; V gene: TRBV29-1; CDR3 protein: CSVAEGARNYGYTF
J gene: TRBJ2-6; V gene: TRBV6-5; CDR3 protein: CASSYVSGANVLTF
J gene: TRBJ1-5; V gene: TRBV25-1; CDR3 protein: CATQTGPQHF
J gene: TRBJ2-5; V gene: TRBV27; CDR3 protein: CASSLAPQGAGETQYF
J gene: TRBJ2-2; V gene: TRBV27; CDR3 protein: CASSGLAGITGELFF
J gene: TRBJ1-1; V gene: TRBV6-1; CDR3 protein: CASSEIGSFSNTEAFF
J gene: TRBJ2-5; V gene: TRBV4-1; CDR3 protein: CASSQGGTQLGTQYF
J gene: TRBJ1-2; V gene: TRBV15; CDR3 protein: CATSRDGNYGYTF